This T cell receptor (beta chain) came from a study of PD-1 blockade in classical Hodgkin lymphoma. Study-wide results and caveats: There remain no defined causes for the repertoire differences, which possibly reflect disease activity or prior therapy.

Produced via immunoSEQ multiplex PCR; TCRdb's table is partial and in-frame only. The sample yields over 70,000 clones, 90% seen once. To note about this clone: Its antigen is still unknown.

As for time point: cycle 4 day 1 (C4D1), after 6 weeks of nivolumab. Every patient experienced relapse after autologous stem cell transplantation, and brentuximab vedotin exposure varied. Complete response, partial response or progressive disease constituted the best responses recorded. The source is a human donor with classical Hodgkin lymphoma. The sequences come from peripheral blood mononuclear cells (PBMCs), collected before the fourth cycle of nivolumab.

CDR3 bases: TGTGCCAGCAGCGTCAGGGAACGCTACGAGCAGTACTTC. Amino acids: CASSVRERYEQYF. The gene calls are TRBV6-5 and TRBJ2-7; tentative D call: TRBD1 (5 bases). The CDR3 runs 13 residues. Trimming left V 6 bases short and J 3 bases short, with 12 bases between. CDR1 is MNHEY, CDR2 SVGAGI, per germline.